This record looks at one T cell receptor (beta chain) sequence and its context. Its antigen is not identified. The record originates from a study of T cell responses to AZD1222 COVID-19 vaccine. Study context: Recipients boosted at about 4 weeks or about 12 weeks are pooled. Study results and limitations: Unmutated variant regions are reportedly the target of nearly half of TCRs that are spike-specific. Females made up more of the donors, who were largely white British, and clonal diversity may have come out too low. Spike as a whole was targeted by vaccine-associated CD4 TCRs, dominant at 160-218 and 743-854.

Trimming took off 1 base at V and 7 bases at J, with 12 bases between the two ends. Germline V lookup: CDR1 MNHEY, CDR2 SMNVEV (reference sequence). This CDR3 spans 14 amino acids. Clones were read by immunoSEQ multiplex PCR, and TCRdb kept only the in-frame ones, dropping some. Found here are about 83,000 clones, around 88% of them singletons; the top ten hold 8.5% to 10%. The chain links TRBV27 to TRBJ2-3; D is perhaps TRBD1 or TRBD2 (5 bases each). The sample consisted of peripheral blood, taken on day 0 of AZD1222 vaccination. The TCR originated in an adult in good health. CDR3 sequence: CASSLWGMENTQYF. DNA for the CDR3: TGTGCCAGCAGTTTATGGGGGATGGAGAATACGCAGTATTTT.